This entry describes one TCR beta chain. Its cognate antigen is unknown. Among the roughly 120 subjects of the validation cohort, separate from the roughly 670-subject first cohort, were the donors. This entry comes from a study of cytomegalovirus exposure and HLA in healthy donors. In germline, CDR1 is MGHRA, CDR2 YSYEKL. The V and J ends lost 2 bases and 12 bases, in that order; junction bases with no gene match: 9. The CDR3 loop spans 14 amino acids. Using immunoSEQ multiplex PCR, the repertoire was profiled, and TCRdb retains in-frame clones only, with some absent. The top ten hold 2.6% of the sample, which has about 220,000 clones, roughly 89% seen once. Study-wide results and caveats: According to a later analysis, TCR clusters from the first cohort tended to co-occur in the approximately 120 validation repertoires.

Material for sequencing was PBMCs. The rearrangement links TRBV4-1 to TRBJ1-4; 7 bases are a match to TRBD1. The receptor's source is a man younger than 35 in good health and CMV-seronegative. The CDR3 bases are TGCGCCAGCAGCCAACCGGGACAGACGCTGGAACTGTTTTTT. It yields the protein CASSQPGQTLELFF.